One and the same sample provided the 30 T cell receptor beta chains below, sequenced in a study of siplizumab effects on memory and regulatory T cells. Produced via immunoSEQ multiplex PCR; TCRdb's table is partial and in-frame only. The table lists about 62,000 clones, roughly 78% of them singletons. The sample taken for sequencing was memory CD4+ T cells sorted from blood. The source is a human donor in good health.

The chain recombines TRBV23-1 with TRBJ2-3; a weak D match, TRBD2 (6 bases). TRBV23-1 is flagged as an ORF with uncertain function. Trimming shortened V by 0 bases and J by 6 bases, and 13 bases separated the two germline ends. The CDR3 has 15 residues. The CDR3 is CASSQSPGERDTQYF. The DNA of the CDR3 is TGCGCCAGCAGTCAATCTCCGGGGGAGCGGGATACGCAGTATTTT.

The V and J genes are TRBV5-1 and TRBJ2-2, with 11 bases fitting TRBD2. V was clipped by 5 bases and J by 4 bases; unmatched bases: 7. CDR1 and CDR2 from the germline V gene are SGHRS and YFSETQ. The length of the CDR3 is 16 residues. In DNA form, the CDR3 reads TGCGCCAGCAGTGCCGGACTAGCGGGCACCACCGGGGAGCTGTTTTTT. Its protein is CASSAGLAGTTGELFF.

V gene TRBV11-3 combines with J gene TRBJ2-1, with 8 bases matching TRBD2. Trimming took 1 base from V and 4 from J; bases not matched to a gene: 12. The CDR3 has 18 residues. CDR1 and CDR2 from the germline V gene are SGHNT and YENEEA. The CDR3 region has the DNA TGTGCCAGCAGCTTAGGTTGGGCGTCCGGGGGGGATTACAATGAGCAGTTCTTC. Translating it yields CASSLGWASGGDYNEQFF.

The chain couples TRBV7-9 to TRBJ2-7; a weak D match, TRBD1 (6 bases). The germline V gene has CDR1 SEHNR and CDR2 FQNEAQ (reference sequence). V was trimmed by 4 bases and J by 3 bases, leaving 10 bases between them. The CDR3 totals 13 residues. The CDR3 bases are TGTGCCAGCAGCTACGCAGGGGTCTACGAGCAGTACTTC. Its protein is CASSYAGVYEQYF.

The chain couples TRBV29-1 to TRBJ1-2; D ambiguous. Trimming took 8 bases from V and 0 from J, leaving 16 bases between them. CDR1 and CDR2 (germline): SQVTM, ANQGSEA. The CDR3 has 14 residues. The CDR3 nucleotides are TGCAGCACAATTGGGATCCTCGCTAACTATGGCTACACCTTC. This codes for CSTIGILANYGYTF.

This clone was counted a single time. In nucleotides, the CDR3 is TGCGCCAGCAGCCCGGAGGGACAATATGGCTACACCTTC. Amino acids: CASSPEGQYGYTF. The chain carries TRBV5-1 and TRBJ1-2; maybe TRBD1 (6 bases). This CDR3 region has 13 residues. From germline, CDR1 is SGHRS and CDR2 YFSETQ. Trimming took off 4 bases at V and 5 bases at J, with 12 bases between the two ends.

The chain links TRBV6-5 to TRBJ2-2; 7 nucleotides line up with TRBD2. Germline V lookup: CDR1 MNHEY, CDR2 SVGAGI. The length of the CDR3 is 15 residues. J lost 5 bases, V lost 7 bases, and 10 bases had no gene match. CDR3 in amino acids: CASTRGTIKTGELFF. The CDR3 DNA sequence: TGTGCCAGCACCAGAGGGACTATAAAAACCGGGGAGCTGTTTTTT.

The chain employs TRBV30 and TRBJ1-5; 9 bases agree with TRBD1. Trimming cost V 1 base and J 2 bases; bases outside gene matches: 9. Germline V CDR1 and CDR2: GTSNPN, SVGIG (reference sequence). The CDR3 spans 17 residues. The chain's CDR3 is CAWSDTNRGRGNQPQHF. Here the CDR3 DNA reads TGTGCCTGGAGTGATACTAACAGGGGGCGAGGCAATCAGCCCCAGCATTTT.

The gene calls are TRBV5-4 and TRBJ1-2, with TRBD1 identical over 8 bases. With 4 bases clipped from V and 4 bases from J, the junction kept 9 bases outside the gene matches. The CDR3 is 15 residues long. Germline V gene sequence: CDR1 SGHNT, CDR2 YYREEE (reference sequence). In nucleotides, the CDR3 is TGTGCCAGCAGCCGTGGGACAGGAGATACCTATGGCTACACCTTC. It specifies CASSRGTGDTYGYTF.

The chain has TRBV18 and TRBJ1-2; the D gene is possibly TRBD1 (6 bases). Germline-derived CDR1 and CDR2 are KGHSH and LQKENI. V was cut by 2 bases and J by 0 bases, with 13 bases left in between. The CDR3 length is 16 residues. As DNA, the CDR3 is TGTGCCAGCTCACCATCCATGCAGGGGACTAACTATGGCTACACCTTC. Translating gives CASSPSMQGTNYGYTF.

This chain links TRBV27 with TRBJ1-1; D gene ambiguous. Trimming took 0 bases from V and 1 from J, leaving 12 bases between them. The CDR3 length is 16 residues. Germline V gene data show CDR1 as MNHEY and CDR2 as SMNVEV (reference sequence). The CDR3 DNA follows: TGTGCCAGCAGTTTATCGCAAAGGGCTCGGAACACTGAAGCTTTCTTT. It yields the protein CASSLSQRARNTEAFF.

The chain employs TRBV2 and TRBJ1-5; the D gene is possibly TRBD1 (5 bases). V lost 2 bases to trimming and J lost 4 bases, with 12 bases between them. The CDR3 contains 15 residues. Germline V gives CDR1 SNHLY, CDR2 FYNNEI. The CDR3, as DNA: TGTGCCAGCAGTGAAATTCGGGGCAGTAATCAGCCCCAGCATTTT. Translated: CASSEIRGSNQPQHF.

The CDR3 loop reads CASSLEGGQVSGNTIYF. The CDR3 bases are TGTGCCAGCAGCTTAGAAGGGGGGCAAGTGTCTGGAAACACCATATATTTT. The chain combines TRBV7-6 with TRBJ1-3, with D perhaps TRBD1 (6 bases). Germline V lookup: CDR1 SGHVS, CDR2 FNYEAQ. This CDR3 has 17 residues. With 1 base removed from V and 1 base from J, the gap between germline ends came to 14 bases.

This clone was seen a few times. This rearrangement joins TRBV28 to TRBJ1-3; D is undetermined. Trimming removed 0 bases at V and 0 bases at J, with 3 bases between. Germline V CDR1 and CDR2: MDHEN, SYDVKM. The CDR3 is 14 amino acids. CDR3 in amino acids: CASSLWSSGNTIYF. CDR3 sequence (DNA): TGTGCCAGCAGTTTATGGAGCTCTGGAAACACCATATATTTT.

The chain couples TRBV6-5 to TRBJ2-5; possibly TRBD1 for D (6 bases). The length of the CDR3 is 14 residues. The germline V gene has CDR1 MNHEY and CDR2 SVGAGI. Trimming cost V 7 bases and J 5 bases, with 17 bases left between them. The CDR3 nucleotides read TGTGCCAGCATCGACCCACAGGGTAGGGAGACCCAGTACTTC. This codes for CASIDPQGRETQYF.

The chain has TRBV11-1 and TRBJ1-2; no clear D gene. The ends were cut back, 5 bases at V and 7 bases at J, with 17 bases in the middle. This CDR3 has 14 amino acids. CDR1 SGHAT and CDR2 FQDESV come from the germline V gene (reference sequence). The CDR3 sequence: CASSPRVDWIGYTF. DNA of the CDR3: TGTGCCAGCAGCCCGCGGGTGGACTGGATTGGCTACACCTTC.

The rearrangement joins TRBV19 to TRBJ2-3; 8 nucleotides align to TRBD2. With 6 bases clipped from V and 3 bases from J, the junction kept 5 bases outside the gene matches. The germline gives CDR1 LNHDA, CDR2 SQIVND (reference sequence). The CDR3 is made up of 14 amino acids. CDR3 sequence reads: CASRDRGGTDTQYF. The CDR3 region has the DNA TGTGCCAGTAGAGACCGGGGGGGGACAGATACGCAGTATTTT. The full variable domain, with the rest looked up from reference TRBV19 and TRBJ2-3, is DGGITQSPKYLFRKEGQNVTLSCEQNLNHDAMYWYRQDPGQGLRLIYYSQIVNDFQKGDIAEGYSVSREKKESFPLTVTSAQKNPTAFYLCASRDRGGTDTQYFGPGTRLTVL.

The rearrangement joins TRBV4-1 to TRBJ1-2, with unresolved D. Germline CDR1 is MGHRA and CDR2 is YSYEKL. Trimming removed 0 bases at V and 8 bases at J, with 13 bases between. The CDR3 has 14 residues. In DNA form, the CDR3 reads TGCGCCAGCAGCCAAGAGATCCGAGACTGGGGCTACACCTTC. The encoded protein is CASSQEIRDWGYTF.

This chain joins TRBV5-1 and TRBJ1-5; D gene uncertain. The V end was cut by 0 bases, the J end by 2 bases, with 12 bases between. The CDR3 is made up of 16 amino acids. Germline CDR1 SGHRS, CDR2 YFSETQ. In nucleotides, the CDR3 is TGCGCCAGCAGCTTGGGAGGGCGGGGAGGCAATCAGCCCCAGCATTTT. Encoded protein: CASSLGGRGGNQPQHF.

The CDR3 loop reads CASSGGAGTDTQYF. CDR3 coding DNA: TGTGCCAGCAGCGGGGGGGCTGGCACAGATACGCAGTATTTT. This sequence joins TRBV9 and TRBJ2-3; D assignment may be TRBD1 or TRBD2 (6 bases each). The CDR3 totals 14 residues. Trimming removed 3 bases from V and 1 base from J, with 9 bases in between. Per the germline V gene, CDR1 is SGDLS and CDR2 is YYNGEE. Full variable domain (missing parts from reference TRBV9 and TRBJ2-3): DSGVTQTPKHLITATGQRVTLRCSPRSGDLSVYWYQQSLDQGLQFLIQYYNGEERAKGNILERFSAQQFPDLHSELNLSSLELGDSALYFCASSGGAGTDTQYFGPGTRLTVL.

This clone appeared a few times. V gene TRBV10-1 combines with J gene TRBJ1-1; TRBD1 agrees at 7 bases. The CDR3 has 17 residues. V shed 10 bases and J 1 base; nucleotides not matched to a gene: 18. Germline V gene data show CDR1 as WNHNN and CDR2 as SYGVQD (reference sequence). The CDR3 DNA reads TGCGCCACCCCGAGCCCCTTCCAGGGACAGCCGAACACTGAAGCTTTCTTT. It translates to CATPSPFQGQPNTEAFF.

The chain recombines TRBV18 with TRBJ2-7; the D gene could be TRBD1 or TRBD2 (5 bases each). Between the trimmed V and J ends, which lost 2 bases and 0 bases, there was a span of 14 bases. CDR3 length: 16 residues. Germline V gives CDR1 KGHSH, CDR2 LQKENI. The CDR3 nucleotides read TGTGCCAGCTCACCAGGGACCCCTGTGAACTCCTACGAGCAGTACTTC. Translating gives CASSPGTPVNSYEQYF.

The chain links TRBV28 to TRBJ2-5; D is tentatively TRBD1 or TRBD2 (5 bases each). The CDR3 runs 14 residues. Germline V gene lookup returns CDR1 MDHEN and CDR2 SYDVKM. With 4 bases removed from V and 4 bases from J, the gap between germline ends came to 13 bases. CDR3 DNA sequence: TGTGCCAGCAGTTCTACAGGACTTGGAGAGACCCAGTACTTC. Translating it yields CASSSTGLGETQYF.

The table lists this clone with a count of one. The chain uses TRBV7-2 and TRBJ2-7; tentative D call: TRBD1 (6 bases). V lost 2 bases to trimming and J lost 0 bases, with 11 bases between them. The germline V gene encodes CDR1 SGHTA and CDR2 FQGNSA. The length of the CDR3 is 15 residues. The CDR3 loop is CASSLRGQSSYEQYF. CDR3 nucleotides: TGTGCCAGCAGCTTACGTGGACAGAGCTCCTACGAGCAGTACTTC.

The chain recombines TRBV5-1 with TRBJ1-4, with a tentative D call TRBD1 (6 bases). Germline V gene data show CDR1 as SGHRS and CDR2 as YFSETQ. This CDR3 is 15 amino acids long. Trimming left V 4 bases short and J 5 bases short, with 15 bases between. CDR3 sequence reads: CASSNGGGTNEKLFF. The DNA of the CDR3 is TGCGCCAGCAGCAATGGAGGGGGGACCAATGAAAAACTGTTTTTT.

The chain combines TRBV10-1 with TRBJ2-5; 8 nucleotides line up with TRBD2. The CDR3 covers 16 residues. Germline assignment: CDR1 WNHNN and CDR2 SYGVQD (reference sequence). V gave up 0 bases and J gave up 4 bases; unmatched junction bases: 7. In DNA form, the CDR3 reads TGCGCCAGCAGTGAGTCTCAAGGTCGGGGGGGAGAGACCCAGTACTTC. Its protein is CASSESQGRGGETQYF.

The chain employs TRBV6-5 and TRBJ2-7, with 9 bases identical to TRBD2. The CDR3 length is 14 residues. With V trimmed by 6 bases and J by 0 bases, 3 bases remained unmatched. Germline V gene sequence: CDR1 MNHEY, CDR2 SVGAGI. The CDR3 bases are TGTGCCAGCAGATGGGGACTAGCCTCCTACGAGCAGTACTTC. Translating it yields CASRWGLASYEQYF.

The chain employs TRBV5-6 and TRBJ2-6, with 7 bases matching TRBD2. The V and J ends lost 3 bases and 4 bases, in that order; junction bases with no gene match: 13. The V gene's germline CDR1 is SGHDT and CDR2 YYEEEE. The CDR3 is 18 amino acids. DNA for the CDR3: TGTGCCAGCAGCTCTAGTTCGGGGAGGGTGGTCGGGGCCAACGTCCTGACTTTC. Its translation is CASSSSSGRVVGANVLTF. The full variable domain, in which reference TRBV5-6 and TRBJ2-6 provide the parts outside the CDR3, is DAGVTQSPTHLIKTRGQQVTLRCSPKSGHDTVSWYQQALGQGPQFIFQYYEEEERQRGNFPDRFSGHQFPNYSSELNVNALLLGDSALYLCASSSSSGRVVGANVLTFGAGSRLTVL.

The CDR3 coding sequence is TGCGCCAGCAGCCCGACTGAAGGGGCAGGAAACACCATATATTTT. Its translation is CASSPTEGAGNTIYF. J is TRBJ1-3 and V is TRBV5-1, with a weak D call TRBD1 (5 bases). The germline V gene encodes CDR1 SGHRS and CDR2 YFSETQ. The CDR3 spans 15 residues. V was shortened by 4 bases and J by 4 bases, with 15 bases between the two germline ends.

V and J are TRBV9 and TRBJ2-3; the D gene could be TRBD1 or TRBD2 (6 bases each). Trimming left V 4 bases short and J 1 base short, with 13 bases between. The CDR3 runs 15 residues. Germline loops: CDR1 SGDLS, CDR2 YYNGEE. The chain's CDR3 is CASSLGGRGTDTQYF. The DNA of the CDR3 is TGTGCCAGCAGCCTGGGGGGCCGGGGCACAGATACGCAGTATTTT.